This is a list of T cell receptor beta chains from one sample in a study of T cell repertoires in cytomegalovirus infection. Which antigens these TCRs recognize remains unknown. From the reads, TCRdb called clonotypes with MiXCR, one entry per CDR3 protein. The sample has some 320,000 distinct CDR3 sequences, about 28% seen once. Sequenced here: cultured PBMCs, sampled from culture after CMV antigen stimulation. Receptors originate from a human donor in good health (CMV status not recorded). Some clones in this sample may be carry-over from other donors' samples. The CDR3 runs from the conserved cysteine through the conserved F or W. The D gene is left open where the match is weak. Some rows have no size entry. The others give once, few or many, or a class for an expanded clone.

TRBD2 TRBJ2-1 TRBV11-3 NA TGTGCCAGCAGCTTAGCCTTAGCGGGGGGGGCCGGGGAGCAGTTCTTC CASSLALAGGAGEQFF
NA TRBJ1-4 TRBV19 NA TGTGCCAGTAGTATCTCTGGGGGCAGGGGTGAAAAACTGTTTTTT CASSISGGRGEKLFF
TRBD2 TRBJ2-3 TRBV7-9 NA TGTGCCAGCAGCAATAGCGGGGGGGCCACAGATACGCAGTATTTT CASSNSGGATDTQYF
TRBD2 TRBJ2-1 TRBV7-6 NA TGTGCCAGCAGCCGAAATTCACCGAGCGGGGATTACAATGAGCAGTTCTTC CASSRNSPSGDYNEQFF
NA TRBJ1-2 TRBV6-5 NA TGTGCCAGCAGTTACTCGAACAGGAACTATGGCTACACCTTC CASSYSNRNYGYTF
TRBD1 TRBJ1-4 TRBV28 NA TGTGCCAGCAGGCCGACAGGGGCTAGGGAAAAACTGTTTTTT CASRPTGAREKLFF
TRBD1 TRBJ2-5 TRBV6-6 NA TGTGCCAGCAGTGAGGGACAGGGGAACCAAGAGACCCAGTACTTC CASSEGQGNQETQYF
NA TRBJ1-4 TRBV10-3 few TGTGCCATCAGTATCGAGACCGGGGATAATGAAAAACTGTTTTTT CAISIETGDNEKLFF
NA TRBJ2-5 TRBV19 NA TGTGCCAGTAGTATCCACCAGACCCAGTACTTC CASSIHQTQYF
NA TRBJ2-1 TRBV24-1 NA TGTGCTACCAGTGATTCGGGACTTTATGAGCAGTTCTTC CATSDSGLYEQFF
NA TRBJ2-5 TRBV7-2 NA TGTGCCAGCAGCTATATACAGTTCCAAGAGACCCAGTACTTC CASSYIQFQETQYF
TRBD1 TRBJ2-7 TRBV15 NA TGTGCCACCAGCAGAGAACAGGGGGCCTACGAGCAGTACTTC CATSREQGAYEQYF
NA TRBJ2-7 TRBV7-9 many TGTGCCAGCAGCCCATTCATGGATTCCTACGAGCAGTACTTC CASSPFMDSYEQYF
TRBD1 TRBJ2-2 TRBV10-3 NA TGTGCCATCAGTGGGGGGACAGGGTACACCGGGGAGCTGTTTTTT CAISGGTGYTGELFF
NA TRBJ1-2 TRBV10-3 NA TGTGCCAACTCTCGACAGCCGGCTTATGGCTACACCTTC CANSRQPAYGYTF
TRBD2 TRBJ2-3 TRBV20-1 many TGCAGTGCTGGGGGGGGGACTACCCAAGGAAATACGCAGTATTTT CSAGGGTTQGNTQYF
TRBD1 TRBJ1-3 TRBV6-8 NA TGTGCCAGCAGTCGCCGGACAGGGTTAGGAAACACCATATATTTT CASSRRTGLGNTIYF